This TCR beta chain was captured in a study of cytomegalovirus exposure and HLA in healthy donors. A word on this clone: Its antigen is not known.

The CDR3 is 19 residues long. Trimming removed 0 bases at V and 2 bases at J, with 21 bases between. CDR1 is LNHNV, CDR2 YYDKDF, per germline (reference sequence). The PCR was carried out with 60 Vbeta primers and 13 Jbeta primers. Some clones are missing from TCRdb's copy, which holds only in-frame ones; the method was immunoSEQ multiplex PCR. The table has 100,000 to 150,000 clones, about 82% seen once. Study-level findings and limits: Likely technical artifact: a cluster of highly shared sequence variants. Most sequenced TCRs were rare (though some public TCRs occurred in many donors). Accurate HLA-A and HLA-B prediction from TCR beta sequences was reported for most subjects.

The V and J genes are TRBV15 and TRBJ2-3; the D gene is possibly TRBD2 (5 bases). The TCR was taken from a man aged 25-40 years in good health and CMV-seronegative. Sequences were obtained from PBMCs. The CDR3 region has the DNA TGTGCCACCAGCAGAGATTCTCCCCGACGAGCGGATATCACAGATACGCAGTATTTT. This gives the protein CATSRDSPRRADITDTQYF.